This TCR beta chain was identified in a study of T cells in Graves' hyperthyroidism and ophthalmopathy. The CDR3 covers 17 residues. Trimming stripped 8 bases from V and 6 bases from J, with 29 bases between. Germline CDR1 and CDR2: WSHSY and SAAADI. For the diagnoses, clinical symptoms, serum thyroxine and TRAb, thyroid ultrasound and orbital computed tomography were used. This clonotype was detected ten times or more. The antigen is unknown. RNA transcripts were the template for amplifying TCR beta CDR3 regions. During a first-round RT-PCR of the TCR CDR3, the HTBI primer set was used. TCRdb re-analysed the multiplex PCR reads in MiXCR, keeping a single row per CDR3 protein. The data contain around 360,000 distinct CDR3 sequences, nearly 15% of them singletons. Whole-study results and caveats: Most thyroid clonotypes expanded above 0.001 appeared in blood too. Through a model of 13 V-J features, ophthalmopathy was separated from stable hyperthyroidism.

The sample taken for sequencing was blood. The sequence was obtained from an older woman with Graves' ophthalmopathy. The chain links TRBV10-2 to TRBJ2-7, with D tentatively TRBD1 or TRBD2 (6 bases each). CDR3 nucleotide sequence: TGCGCCAGCCGCCTCGGGGGCCCCAATACCCCTACGTCCGAGCAGTACTTC. Its protein product is CASRLGGPNTPTSEQYF.